This section outlines one TCR beta chain sequence together with its context. What it recognizes is unknown. These data originate in a study of CD8+CD57+ T cells in acquired aplastic anemia. General observations from the study: Roughly 31 CD8+ CDR3 sequences occurred in both the patients and the controls. Significant differences in CD8+ Simpson's diversity were not observed between patients and controls.

The V gene's germline CDR1 is SGHTA and CDR2 FQGNSA. This CDR3 is built from 15 residues. The V gene lost 4 bases and the J gene lost 0 bases, with 12 bases spanning the gap. Genomic DNA, serving as template, underwent TCR beta VDJ and CDR3 profiling. TCRdb reanalysed the reads using MiXCR and keeps one entry per CDR3 protein. The table has roughly 200,000 distinct CDR3 sequences, roughly 65% seen once. Only patients with CD8+CD57+ cell expansion on flow cytometry were chosen for sequencing. Receipt of therapy had not occurred in any patient by the time of blood sampling. Sequencing was performed on sorted CD4+, CD8+, or CD8+CD57+ T cells (not recorded which) from PBMCs. The chain has TRBV7-2 and TRBJ1-1; the D gene is possibly TRBD1 (5 bases). The TCR sequence derives from a human donor with aplastic anemia. CDR3 nucleotides: TGTGCCAGCAGCTCAGGCCAGGGCTTGAACACTGAAGCTTTCTTT. Encoded protein: CASSSGQGLNTEAFF.